A single sample gave rise to the 30 T cell receptor beta chains below, sequenced in a study of cytomegalovirus exposure and HLA in healthy donors (dated by TCRdb to the late 2010s). Receptors were amplified or captured by the immunoSEQ multiplex PCR assay. For the multiplex PCR, a mixture combining 60 forward primers for TCR Vbeta segments and 13 reverse primers for TCR Jbeta segments was used. Sourced from immuneACCESS, this table was stored by TCRdb with only in-frame sequences that have V and J called. A share of the clones is absent; for the studies checked, an unresolved V gene accounts for under half, and the remainder has no known explanation. In all, the sample holds around 99,000 clones, and 73% of those were seen once. The ten top clones hold 7.8% of the sample. Material for sequencing was PBMCs. These receptors were collected from a man aged 25 to 45 in good health and CMV-seronegative.

This clone was seen at least ten times. V is TRBV28 and J is TRBJ1-4; D not certain. The CDR3 has 15 amino acids. Trimming pared 3 bases from V and 2 bases from J, leaving 10 bases between. Per germline, CDR1 MDHEN and CDR2 SYDVKM. The CDR3 here is CASSFPLGTNEKLFF. CDR3 DNA sequence: TGTGCCAGCAGTTTCCCGCTGGGCACTAATGAAAAACTGTTTTTT.

The CDR3 loop reads CASSSLEAPLNEKLFF. The CDR3 DNA reads TGTGCCAGCAGCAGTCTTGAGGCACCGCTTAATGAAAAACTGTTTTTT. The rearrangement joins TRBV11-2 to TRBJ1-4; D gene uncertain. The CDR3 covers 16 residues. From germline, CDR1 is SGHAT and CDR2 FQNNGV. Trimming shortened V by 5 bases and J by 4 bases, and 17 bases separated the two germline ends.

The V and J genes are TRBV6-5 and TRBJ2-1, with TRBD2 identical over 8 bases. V was clipped by 5 bases and J by 9 bases; unmatched bases: 12. Germline CDR1 and CDR2: MNHEY and SVGAGI. CDR3 length: 15 amino acids. CDR3 region: CASSRSGTRKAEQFF. In DNA form, the CDR3 reads TGTGCCAGCAGTCGATCCGGGACTAGGAAGGCTGAGCAGTTCTTC.

This clone was detected only once. One end of the junction fails to match germline, which may point to a read error. V and J are TRBV7-9 and TRBJ2-7; no definite D call. Per germline, CDR1 SEHNR and CDR2 FQNEAQ (reference sequence). This CDR3 spans 12 amino acids. Here the CDR3 reads CSSSVDSHEQYF. The CDR3 DNA follows: TGTTCCAGCAGCGTTGACTCGCATGAGCAGTACTTC.

The gene calls are TRBV4-1 and TRBJ2-7, with D possibly TRBD2 on 7 matching bases. This CDR3 is built from 16 residues. V lost 0 bases and J 3 bases, leaving 15 bases between the germline ends. CDR1 and CDR2 from the germline V gene are MGHRA and YSYEKL. The CDR3 region is CASSQEEREGGYEQYF. The CDR3 DNA is TGCGCCAGCAGCCAAGAGGAGAGGGAGGGGGGCTACGAGCAGTACTTC.

The V call is TRBV28, the J call TRBJ1-2; 12 positions agree with TRBD1. Germline-derived CDR1 and CDR2 are MDHEN and SYDVKM. This CDR3 has 19 amino acids. V was clipped by 1 base and J by 3 bases; unmatched bases: 12. The CDR3 coding sequence is TGTGCCAGCAGTTTATTCGAAGGGACAGGGGGCCCGAGGGACTATGGCTACACCTTC. Its protein is CASSLFEGTGGPRDYGYTF.

This rearrangement joins TRBV5-6 to TRBJ1-5; D perhaps matches TRBD1 (5 bases). The V end was cut by 5 bases, the J end by 5 bases, with 14 bases between. The CDR3 is 14 amino acids. The germline CDR1 and CDR2 sequences are SGHDT and YYEEEE. DNA of the CDR3: TGTGCCAGCAGTTCCAGGGAAGGGGATCAGCCCCAGCATTTT. This encodes CASSSREGDQPQHF.

This chain uses TRBV7-2 with TRBJ1-4; D ambiguous. The V gene's germline CDR1 is SGHTA and CDR2 FQGNSA. This CDR3 has 14 residues. V was shortened by 5 bases and J by 1 base, with 8 bases between the two germline ends. The CDR3 DNA reads TGTGCCAGCAGCCGACCGGGAACTAATGAAAAACTGTTTTTT. Its protein product is CASSRPGTNEKLFF. The full variable domain, rest sourced from reference TRBV7-2 and TRBJ1-4, is GAGVSQSPSNKVTEKGKDVELRCDPISGHTALYWYRQSLGQGLEFLIYFQGNSAPDKSGLPSDRFSAERTGGSVSTLTIQRTQQEDSAVYLCASSRPGTNEKLFFGSGTQLSVL.

V is TRBV5-1 and J is TRBJ2-3; the match to TRBD1 covers 10 bases. V shed 5 bases and J 5 bases; nucleotides not matched to a gene: 8. The CDR3 length is 15 residues. Germline loops: CDR1 SGHRS, CDR2 YFSETQ. Here the CDR3 reads CASRLLGQGIDTQYF. CDR3 nucleotides: TGCGCCAGCAGGTTGTTGGGACAGGGGATAGATACGCAGTATTTT.

The CDR3 region is CASSNTGGGTEAFF. The CDR3 coding sequence is TGTGCCAGTAGTAATACAGGGGGGGGCACTGAAGCTTTCTTT. The chain joins TRBV19 to TRBJ1-1; 8 bases are shared with TRBD1. Germline V lookup: CDR1 LNHDA, CDR2 SQIVND (reference sequence). V shed 4 bases and J 4 bases; nucleotides not matched to a gene: 5. The CDR3 is 14 amino acids. The full variable domain, in which reference TRBV19 and TRBJ1-1 provide the parts outside the CDR3, is DGGITQSPKYLFRKEGQNVTLSCEQNLNHDAMYWYRQDPGQGLRLIYYSQIVNDFQKGDIAEGYSVSREKKESFPLTVTSAQKNPTAFYLCASSNTGGGTEAFFGQGTRLTVV.

The count of this clone is one. The V and J genes are TRBV30 and TRBJ2-7; 14 nucleotides agree with TRBD2. CDR3 length: 15 amino acids. Germline CDR1 GTSNPN, CDR2 SVGIG (reference sequence). J gave up 7 bases and V 4 bases, and 9 bases lay outside the gene matches. For the CDR3, the DNA is TGTGCCTGGAAATACATGGGGACTAGCGGGAGAGAGCAGTACTTC. It codes for CAWKYMGTSGREQYF.

The chain joins TRBV19 to TRBJ2-5; possible D gene TRBD1, 6 bases. The germline CDR1 and CDR2 sequences are LNHDA and SQIVND (reference sequence). The CDR3 contains 13 residues. V lost 5 bases to trimming and J lost 1 base, with 8 bases between them. In DNA form, the CDR3 reads TGTGCCAGTAGTCAAGGGGGCCAAGAGACCCAGTACTTC. Residues: CASSQGGQETQYF.

The chain has TRBV19 and TRBJ1-2, with 9 positions matching TRBD1. Germline CDR1 and CDR2: LNHDA and SQIVND (reference sequence). This CDR3 is 13 amino acids long. J lost 2 bases, V lost 9 bases, and 4 bases had no gene match. Written as DNA, the CDR3 is TGTGCCAGCAAGACAGGGGGGAACTATGGCTACACCTTC. It translates to CASKTGGNYGYTF.

The V call is TRBV10-2, the J call TRBJ1-1; no clear D gene. V lost 7 bases, J lost 1 base, and 7 bases lay in between. Germline CDR1 and CDR2: WSHSY and SAAADI. CDR3 length equals 12 residues. The CDR3 sequence is CASKEGNTEAFF. The CDR3 DNA reads as TGCGCCAGCAAGGAGGGGAACACTGAAGCTTTCTTT.

The chain joins TRBV19 to TRBJ1-4; the D is unclear. CDR3 length equals 14 residues. Deletions cut 2 bases from V and 0 bases from J, with 4 bases between. Germline assignment: CDR1 LNHDA and CDR2 SQIVND (reference sequence). The CDR3 DNA is TGTGCCAGTAGTATAAGCGCAACTAATGAAAAACTGTTTTTT. This sequence encodes CASSISATNEKLFF.

The genes are TRBV5-6 and TRBJ2-5; the match to TRBD1 covers 9 bases. V gave up 3 bases and J gave up 3 bases; unmatched junction bases: 3. The CDR3 runs 14 residues. CDR1 and CDR2 (germline): SGHDT, YYEEEE. The CDR3 loop is CASSSRTGEETQYF. CDR3 coding DNA: TGTGCCAGCAGCTCCAGGACAGGGGAAGAGACCCAGTACTTC. The full variable domain, completed using reference TRBV5-6 and TRBJ2-5, is DAGVTQSPTHLIKTRGQQVTLRCSPKSGHDTVSWYQQALGQGPQFIFQYYEEEERQRGNFPDRFSGHQFPNYSSELNVNALLLGDSALYLCASSSRTGEETQYFGPGTRLLVL.

The chain recombines TRBV5-1 with TRBJ2-5; possible D gene TRBD2, 6 bases. The CDR3 covers 16 residues. Per the germline V gene, CDR1 is SGHRS and CDR2 is YFSETQ. V shed 4 bases and J shed 5 bases, with 21 bases lying between them. CDR3 loop: CASSDLEGRGRETQYF. In DNA, the CDR3 is TGCGCCAGCAGCGACCTTGAGGGGCGAGGGAGGGAGACCCAGTACTTC. The variable domain in full, completed from reference TRBV5-1 and TRBJ2-5, reads KAGVTQTPRYLIKTRGQQVTLSCSPISGHRSVSWYQQTPGQGLQFLFEYFSETQRNKGNFPGRFSGRQFSNSRSEMNVSTLELGDSALYLCASSDLEGRGRETQYFGPGTRLLVL.

The chain recombines TRBV14 with TRBJ2-3; 8 bases are a match to TRBD2. V lost 4 bases and J lost 2; bases outside the gene matches: 5. This CDR3 region has 15 residues. Germline CDR1 reads SGHDN; CDR2 reads FVKESK. For the CDR3, the DNA is TGTGCCAGCAGCCGTTTCGGGGGGGACACAGATACGCAGTATTTT. This gives the protein CASSRFGGDTDTQYF. The full variable domain, with the rest looked up from reference TRBV14 and TRBJ2-3, is EAGVTQFPSHSVIEKGQTVTLRCDPISGHDNLYWYRRVMGKEIKFLLHFVKESKQDESGMPNNRFLAERTGGTYSTLKVQPAELEDSGVYFCASSRFGGDTDTQYFGPGTRLTVL.

The CDR3 spells CASSEALQGSGANVLTF. CDR3 nucleotide sequence: TGTGCCAGCAGTGAAGCGCTTCAAGGGAGCGGGGCCAACGTCCTGACTTTC. The chain joins TRBV2 to TRBJ2-6; D is possibly TRBD2 (5 bases). V lost 0 bases and J 4 bases, leaving 13 bases between the germline ends. Germline lookup yields CDR1 SNHLY and CDR2 FYNNEI. This CDR3 has 17 residues.

This clone has a single count. The genes are TRBV10-3 and TRBJ1-2; tentative D call: TRBD1 (5 bases). The V and J ends lost 5 bases and 4 bases respectively, with 14 bases between them. The CDR3 loop spans 14 amino acids. Germline V gives CDR1 ENHRY, CDR2 SYGVKD. The CDR3 loop reads CAISQQETFYGYTF. DNA of the CDR3: TGTGCCATCAGTCAACAGGAGACCTTCTATGGCTACACCTTC.

This clone turned up a few times. The V gene is TRBV27, the J gene TRBJ2-2; D perhaps matches TRBD2 (5 bases). This CDR3 is 13 amino acids long. Trimming cost V 5 bases and J 5 bases, with 9 bases left between them. Per germline, CDR1 MNHEY and CDR2 SMNVEV (reference sequence). The CDR3 DNA is TGTGCCAGCAGTGACGGGGAAACCGGGGAGCTGTTTTTT. Amino acid sequence: CASSDGETGELFF.

This chain joins TRBV10-3 and TRBJ2-3; D is possibly TRBD1 (5 bases). V lost 6 bases to trimming and J lost 1 base, with 8 bases between them. Per the germline V gene, CDR1 is ENHRY and CDR2 is SYGVKD. This CDR3 is 13 amino acids long. The CDR3 nucleotides read TGTGCCATCAGCCTGACAGGCACAGATACGCAGTATTTT. Its protein product is CAISLTGTDTQYF.

The rearrangement links TRBV27 to TRBJ2-1; D gene uncertain. V lost 5 bases and J lost 0, with 8 bases in between. The CDR3 spans 14 residues. Germline V lookup: CDR1 MNHEY, CDR2 SMNVEV (reference sequence). For the CDR3, the DNA is TGTGCCAGCAGTCCCTGGAGCTCCTACAATGAGCAGTTCTTC. This codes for CASSPWSSYNEQFF.

The genes are TRBV10-3 and TRBJ2-2; unclear D gene. V was clipped by 4 bases and J by 0 bases, with 6 bases between them. From germline, CDR1 is ENHRY and CDR2 SYGVKD. The CDR3 has 14 amino acids. CDR3 nucleotides: TGTGCCATCAGTGGACATTCGAACACCGGGGAGCTGTTTTTT. As protein: CAISGHSNTGELFF.

The genes are TRBV6-1 and TRBJ1-1; 10 nucleotides match TRBD1. CDR3 size: 15 residues. J gave up 4 bases and V 1 base, and 3 bases lay outside the gene matches. The germline gives CDR1 MNHNS, CDR2 SASEGT. In DNA form, the CDR3 reads TGTGCCAGCAGTGAAGATGGGGACAGGGGCACTGAAGCTTTCTTT. Amino acid sequence: CASSEDGDRGTEAFF.

The rearrangement joins TRBV10-3 to TRBJ1-2, with TRBD1 as a possible D gene (6 bases). CDR1 is ENHRY, CDR2 SYGVKD, per germline. This CDR3 spans 14 amino acids. Deletions cut 11 bases from V and 3 bases from J, with 19 bases between. In DNA form, the CDR3 reads TGTGCCTCGCGAGGGGGGGGCGCTGACTATGGCTACACCTTC. Translation: CASRGGGADYGYTF.

The chain has TRBV14 and TRBJ2-3, with 8 bases fitting TRBD1. Looked up from germline, CDR1 is SGHDN and CDR2 is FVKESK. This CDR3 region has 16 residues. V lost 1 base, J lost 4 bases, and 7 bases stayed unmatched. The CDR3, as DNA: TGTGCCAGCAGCCAAGTCGGGGCAGGGGGCGCAGATACGCAGTATTTT. It encodes CASSQVGAGGADTQYF. The complete variable domain, with remaining parts taken from reference TRBV14 and TRBJ2-3, reads EAGVTQFPSHSVIEKGQTVTLRCDPISGHDNLYWYRRVMGKEIKFLLHFVKESKQDESGMPNNRFLAERTGGTYSTLKVQPAELEDSGVYFCASSQVGAGGADTQYFGPGTRLTVL.

The CDR3: CASSLLADYEQYF. CDR3 DNA sequence: TGTGCCAGCAGTTTGCTAGCGGACTACGAGCAGTACTTC. The V gene is TRBV27, the J gene TRBJ2-7, with 7 bases matching TRBD2. In germline, CDR1 is MNHEY, CDR2 SMNVEV (reference sequence). Unmatched junction bases numbered 2, after V lost 3 bases and J lost 3 bases. This CDR3 has 13 amino acids.

In DNA form, the CDR3 reads TGTGCCAGCTCACGAGAACATGGGGGGGCGCGCACTGAAGCTTTCTTT. As protein: CASSREHGGARTEAFF. The V and J genes are TRBV18 and TRBJ1-1; tentatively, D is TRBD1 (6 bases). With 4 bases removed from V and 4 bases from J, the gap between germline ends came to 19 bases. Looked up from germline, CDR1 is KGHSH and CDR2 is LQKENI. The CDR3 has 16 amino acids.

This chain joins TRBV2 and TRBJ2-7, with 9 bases matching TRBD2. CDR1 SNHLY and CDR2 FYNNEI come from the germline V gene. Trimming cost V 8 bases and J 6 bases; bases outside gene matches: 2. This CDR3 is 11 amino acids long. Here the CDR3 reads CASGLAFEQYF. DNA for the CDR3: TGTGCCAGCGGACTAGCGTTCGAGCAGTACTTC.